The T cell receptor beta chain under discussion was sequenced for a study of blood T cell repertoires in COVID-19. Study background: T cells, B-cell-depleted T cells, or PBMCs supplied cDNA or gDNA.

Profiled with immunoSEQ multiplex PCR; TCRdb holds only in-frame clones, not every one. There are under 250,000 clones in the sample; 85% occur only once, and 9.1% lies in the top ten. Recruits, aged roughly 18 to 90 years, lived in some 25 US areas. This receptor was obtained from a woman between 50 and 59 years old with acute COVID-19. The source material was PBMCs or T cells enriched from blood (not recorded which).

The chain's CDR3 is CASSVATEGVRTF. Written as DNA, the CDR3 is TGTGCCAGCAGCGTAGCTACGGAGGGAGTGAGGACCTTC. V and J are TRBV9 and TRBJ1-2; D call uncertain. V lost 0 bases and J 14 bases, leaving 17 bases between the germline ends. Germline V gene data show CDR1 as SGDLS and CDR2 as YYNGEE. The CDR3 consists of 13 residues.